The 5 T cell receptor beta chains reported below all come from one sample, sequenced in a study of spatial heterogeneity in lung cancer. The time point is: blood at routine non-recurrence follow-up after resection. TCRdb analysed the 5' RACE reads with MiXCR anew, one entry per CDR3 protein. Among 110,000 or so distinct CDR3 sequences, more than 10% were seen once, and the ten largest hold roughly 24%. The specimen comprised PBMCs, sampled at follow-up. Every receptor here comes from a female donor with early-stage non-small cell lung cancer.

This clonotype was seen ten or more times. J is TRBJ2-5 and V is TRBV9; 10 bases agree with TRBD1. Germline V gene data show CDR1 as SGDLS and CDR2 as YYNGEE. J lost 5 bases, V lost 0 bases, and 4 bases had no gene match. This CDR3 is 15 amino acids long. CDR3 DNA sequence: TGTGCCAGCAGCGTAGGGGACAGGGGAGGTGAGACCCAGTACTTC. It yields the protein CASSVGDRGGETQYF.

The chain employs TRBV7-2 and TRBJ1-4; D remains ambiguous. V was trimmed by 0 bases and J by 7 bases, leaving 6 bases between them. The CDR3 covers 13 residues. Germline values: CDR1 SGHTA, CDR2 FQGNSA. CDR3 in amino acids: CASSLARVEKLFF. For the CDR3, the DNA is TGTGCCAGCAGCTTAGCCCGAGTTGAAAAACTGTTTTTT.

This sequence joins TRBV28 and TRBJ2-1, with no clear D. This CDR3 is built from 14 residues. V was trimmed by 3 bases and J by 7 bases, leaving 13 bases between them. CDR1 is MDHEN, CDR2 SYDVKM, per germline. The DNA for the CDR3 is TGTGCCAGCAGTTTCTCAGGACGTAAGAATGAGCAGTTCTTC. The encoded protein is CASSFSGRKNEQFF.

The CDR3 here is CASSVALGNTQYF. CDR3 bases: TGTGCCAGCAGCGTAGCGCTGGGGAATACGCAGTATTTT. V and J are TRBV7-3 and TRBJ2-3; tentative D call: TRBD2 (5 bases). CDR1 is SGHTA and CDR2 is FQGTGA in the germline V gene. The germline V and J ends were trimmed by 5 bases and 7 bases, with 13 bases remaining between them. The CDR3 runs 13 residues.

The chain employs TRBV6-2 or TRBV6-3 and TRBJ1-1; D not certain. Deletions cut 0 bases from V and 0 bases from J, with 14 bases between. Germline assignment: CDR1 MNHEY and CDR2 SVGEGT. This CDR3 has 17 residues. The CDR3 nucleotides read TGTGCCAGCAGTTACTCTCAGAGTAACTTTCTGAACACTGAAGCTTTCTTT. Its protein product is CASSYSQSNFLNTEAFF.